Sequencing of this TCR beta chain was carried out in a study of shared clonotypes between healthy human individuals. The V and J ends lost 4 bases and 6 bases respectively, with 15 bases between them. The V gene's germline CDR1 is SQVTM and CDR2 ANQGSEA. The CDR3 runs 13 residues. The authors split each subset's genomic DNA evenly across several immunoSEQ plates. Using immunoSEQ multiplex PCR, the repertoire was profiled, and TCRdb retains in-frame clones only, with some absent. The repertoire includes roughly 1,500,000 clones, approximately 98.5% of them detected once, and 0.36% sits in the top ten. General study results and limits: An expected dependence of interdonor clonotype sharing on sequencing depth was noted.

A note on this clone: Antigen unknown.

Donors were healthy HIV-negative adults without recent acute infections or vaccinations. The chain employs TRBV29-1 and TRBJ1-2; no clear D. This receptor was identified in a man aged 30 to 45 in good health. The sequencing input was naive CD4+ T cells sorted from blood. Described subset: CD45RA+ positively selected. CDR3 sequence: CSVGIGLRDGYTF. The CDR3 DNA reads as TGCAGCGTTGGCATAGGTCTACGGGATGGCTACACCTTC.